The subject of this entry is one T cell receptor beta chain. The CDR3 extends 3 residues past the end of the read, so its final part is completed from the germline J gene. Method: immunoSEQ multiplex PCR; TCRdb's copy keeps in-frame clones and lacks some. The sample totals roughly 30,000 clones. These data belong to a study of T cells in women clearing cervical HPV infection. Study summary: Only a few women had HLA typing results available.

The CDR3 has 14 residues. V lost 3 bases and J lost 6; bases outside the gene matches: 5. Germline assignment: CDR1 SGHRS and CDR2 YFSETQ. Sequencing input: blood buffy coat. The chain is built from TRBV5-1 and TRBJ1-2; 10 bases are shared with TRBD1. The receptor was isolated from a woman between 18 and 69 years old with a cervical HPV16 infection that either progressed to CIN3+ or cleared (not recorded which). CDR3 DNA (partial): TGCGCCAGCAGCTCGACAGGGGGCGAGGATGGC. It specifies CASSSTGGEDG. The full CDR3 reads CASSSTGGEDGYTF.